This paragraph reports one T cell receptor beta chain. The table lists this clone with a count of one. Its target antigen remains unknown. No much larger clonotype is one base removed from it; base qualities were not supplied. These data come from a study of human versus mouse CDR3 diversity and MHC coevolution (dated by TCRdb to 2016 to 2017). In terms of the full investigation: According to reports, the immunoSEQ assay can detect one in 200,000 T cells and keeps multiplex PCR amplification bias to a minimum. Valid reads per sample ranged from about 0.6 x 10^7 to 1.8 x 10^7 across mouse and human samples. Human naive CD4 T cell repertoires were used as a reference for TCR selection on multiple MHC II alleles and were compared with human-TCR-locus transgenic mice carrying single MHC II. The human cohort comprised three healthy volunteer blood donors, one aged 30 to 40, one aged 40 to 49 and one aged 60 to 70 at collection. Summary of the overall study and its limitations: The lowest clonal inequality scores among all compared groups were observed in most of the three human donors. iCHAO1 estimates gave humans the largest TCR beta repertoire, about 1.6 million clonotypes, attributed likely to selection by multiple MHC II molecules. Because human T cells were selected on several MHC II alleles, repertoire diversity in humans and mice was not considered directly comparable. On average, humans had more CDR3 deletions and insertions than mice did, pointing to greater exonuclease and TdT activity.

The QIAGEN blood and tissue kit was used to extract genomic DNA from the sorted cells, and that DNA was then quantified on a NanoDrop 1000. TCR alpha and beta chains were deep sequenced and quantified on the immunoSEQ platform using multiplex PCR of genomic DNA. In the authors' own workflow: TCR sequences were annotated using IMGT gene and region definitions. As a stand-in for the preselection repertoire, out-of-frame rearrangements were used and set against in-frame clonotypes. The iCHAO1 estimator supplied with the immunoSEQ platform was used to estimate repertoire size. A Gini index based on the Lorenz curve was applied to in-frame amino acid clonotypes to measure clonal inequality. The intersect function in the R package tcR was used to count shared clonotypes, while the Jaccard index served to score similarity. Frequencies of V, J and V-J usage were subjected to principal component analysis with the R prcomp function, without normalization. TCRdb limited this immuneACCESS table to in-frame rearrangements with V and J called. A share of clones is missing; checked studies link under half to unresolved V genes, and the rest is unexplained. V and J calls and clone size are as listed in that table; D and trimming were resolved from the DNA. The table for this sample lists about 80,000 clones; roughly 95% of them were counted only once. 1.3% to 1.5% of the sample belongs to the ten largest clones.

Fluorescence-activated cell sorting was used to pull naive CD4 T cells, meaning cells that were CD45RO-negative and CD62L-positive, out of the PBMCs. Approximately 52 ml of fresh peripheral blood was collected from each donor, and PBMCs were isolated by Ficoll density centrifugation. Cells were sorted on a FACSAria III instrument, and every sample had a purity above 90%. CDR1 and CDR2 (KGHSH, LQKENI) derive from the germline V gene. Including cysteine and phenylalanine, the CDR3 has 15 amino acids. Of all the DNA, just the CDR3 is kept, 45 bases in frame from base 1. The V end loses 5 bases and the J end loses 3 bases, and a stretch of 17 bases separates them.

The sample taken for sequencing was naive CD4+ T cells from blood. According to the study, the label for this sample's cell subset or site signals: CD45RO-negative CD62L-positive naive CD4 T cells. The TCR originated in a person aged 30-69 years in good health. Here the chain combines TRBV18 and TRBJ2-7; the D gene cannot be named for sure. CDR3 loop: CASSTQARPNYEQYF. The DNA sequence follows: TGTGCCAGCTCAACGCAGGCCCGCCCAAACTACGAGCAGTACTTC.